The 7 T cell receptor beta chains reported below all come from one sample, sequenced in a study of blood T cell repertoires in COVID-19. TCRdb's table, derived via immunoSEQ multiplex PCR, lists solely in-frame clones and lacks some. The sample records 120,000 to 150,000 clones, 85% being singletons. Material: peripheral blood. The receptors shown here come from a woman aged 40-49 years with active or convalescent COVID-19.

This clone was detected only a few times. The chain has TRBV6-2 or TRBV6-3 and TRBJ2-1; 14 positions match TRBD2. Germline assignment: CDR1 MNHEY and CDR2 SVGEGT. The CDR3 consists of 13 residues. Trimming at V came to 2 bases and at J to 14 bases, leaving 2 bases not matched to a gene. The CDR3 protein is CASSYGTSGREFF. The CDR3 region has the DNA TGTGCCAGCAGTTACGGGACTAGCGGGAGAGAGTTCTTC.

The V call is TRBV5-1, the J call TRBJ1-4, with D perhaps matching TRBD1 (5 bases). This CDR3 region has 14 residues. Germline values: CDR1 SGHRS, CDR2 YFSETQ. Trimming stripped 5 bases from V and 5 bases from J, with 13 bases between. The CDR3 nucleotides are TGCGCCAGCAGACCGGGGGGAATGAATGAAAAACTGTTTTTT. As protein: CASRPGGMNEKLFF. Full variable domain (remainder filled in from reference TRBV5-1 and TRBJ1-4): KAGVTQTPRYLIKTRGQQVTLSCSPISGHRSVSWYQQTPGQGLQFLFEYFSETQRNKGNFPGRFSGRQFSNSRSEMNVSTLELGDSALYLCASRPGGMNEKLFFGSGTQLSVL.

The V call is TRBV10-3, the J call TRBJ1-5; D unresolved. The V gene's germline CDR1 is ENHRY and CDR2 SYGVKD. V gave up 3 bases and J gave up 1 base, with 10 bases separating them. The CDR3 sequence is 15 residues long. The CDR3 coding sequence is TGTGCCATCAGTGATCGAGCGATAAGCAATCAGCCCCAGCATTTT. Protein: CAISDRAISNQPQHF.

This chain joins TRBV2 and TRBJ2-7, with D possibly TRBD1 on 6 matching bases. CDR3 length: 11 amino acids. Germline V gene sequence: CDR1 SNHLY, CDR2 FYNNEI. Deletions cut 8 bases from V and 4 bases from J, with 9 bases between. This CDR3 reads CASSRGYEQYF. DNA of the CDR3: TGTGCCAGCTCCAGGGGTTACGAGCAGTACTTC. Drawing the rest from reference TRBV2 and TRBJ2-7, the complete variable domain is EPEVTQTPSHQVTQMGQEVILRCVPISNHLYFYWYRQILGQKVEFLVSFYNNEISEKSEIFDDQFSVERPDGSNFTLKIRSTKLEDSAMYFCASSRGYEQYFGPGTRLTVT.

The CDR3 sequence: CAWSTARGLMNTEAFF. CDR3 bases: TGTGCCTGGAGTACCGCCAGGGGCCTTATGAACACTGAAGCTTTCTTT. The V call is TRBV30, the J call TRBJ1-1; possibly TRBD1 for D (6 bases). The CDR3 totals 16 residues. Germline values: CDR1 GTSNPN, CDR2 SVGIG (reference sequence). Trimming stripped 2 bases from V and 0 bases from J, with 16 bases between.

This clone appeared a single time. The J gene is TRBJ2-1, the V gene TRBV19; 8 bases are a match to TRBD2. CDR3 length: 16 residues. Per germline, CDR1 LNHDA and CDR2 SQIVND (reference sequence). Germline trimming cut 7 bases from V and 2 bases from J; bases unmatched to any gene: 10. The CDR3 is CASTLNFGGAYNEQFF. CDR3 nucleotide sequence: TGTGCCAGTACCCTCAACTTCGGGGGGGCCTACAATGAGCAGTTCTTC.

The chain carries TRBV9 and TRBJ1-6; D not resolved. V lost 2 bases and J lost 10, with 13 bases in between. CDR1 is SGDLS and CDR2 is YYNGEE in the germline V gene. There are 14 residues in the CDR3. CDR3 region: CASSVWEFSSPLHF. The CDR3 DNA reads TGTGCCAGCAGCGTGTGGGAGTTTAGCTCACCCCTCCACTTT.